This T cell receptor beta chain derives from a study of shared clonotypes between healthy human individuals. General observations from the study: The donor pool, a small one, limited the genetic and exposure-history diversity represented. It was the non-shared clonotypes that had lower generation probabilities than clonotypes shared by all four donors.

Healthy and HIV-negative, the adult donors had no recent acute infections or vaccinations. The germline gives CDR1 MGHDK, CDR2 SYGVNS. The CDR3 sequence is 14 residues long. The ends were cut back, 7 bases at V and 0 bases at J, with 13 bases in the middle. Sequenced by immunoSEQ multiplex PCR; TCRdb stores in-frame clones only, minus some. The sample shows about 330,000 clones, around 86% of them seen only once. Remarks on this clone: The antigen remains undetermined.

The sequence came from a man younger than 35 in good health. Material for sequencing was memory CD8+ T cells sorted from blood. The subset here: CD45RO+ cells pooled with CCR7-negative TemRA cells. This sequence joins TRBV25-1 and TRBJ2-7; D perhaps matches TRBD1 (6 bases). In DNA, the CDR3 is TGTGCCAGCACGGACAGCTCCTTCTCCTACGAGCAGTACTTC. Translation gives CASTDSSFSYEQYF.